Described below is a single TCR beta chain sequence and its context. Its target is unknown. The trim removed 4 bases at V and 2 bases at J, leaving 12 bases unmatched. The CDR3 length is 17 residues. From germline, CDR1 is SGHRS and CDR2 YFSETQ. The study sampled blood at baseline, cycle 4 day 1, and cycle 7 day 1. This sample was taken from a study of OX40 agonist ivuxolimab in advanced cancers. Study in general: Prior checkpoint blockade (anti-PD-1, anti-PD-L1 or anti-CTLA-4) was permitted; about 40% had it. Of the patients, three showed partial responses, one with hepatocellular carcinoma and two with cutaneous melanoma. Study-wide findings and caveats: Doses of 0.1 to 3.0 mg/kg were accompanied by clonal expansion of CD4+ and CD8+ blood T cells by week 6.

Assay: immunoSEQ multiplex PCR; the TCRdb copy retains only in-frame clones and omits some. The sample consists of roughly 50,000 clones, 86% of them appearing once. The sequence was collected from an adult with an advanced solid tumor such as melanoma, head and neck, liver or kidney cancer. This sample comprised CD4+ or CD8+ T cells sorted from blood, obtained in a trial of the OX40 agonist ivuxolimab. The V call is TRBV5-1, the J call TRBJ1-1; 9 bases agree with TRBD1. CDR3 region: CASSGGQGVRVNTEAFF. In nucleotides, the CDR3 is TGCGCCAGCAGCGGGGGACAGGGCGTCCGGGTCAACACTGAAGCTTTCTTT. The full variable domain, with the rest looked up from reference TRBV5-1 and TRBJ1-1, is KAGVTQTPRYLIKTRGQQVTLSCSPISGHRSVSWYQQTPGQGLQFLFEYFSETQRNKGNFPGRFSGRQFSNSRSEMNVSTLELGDSALYLCASSGGQGVRVNTEAFFGQGTRLTVV.